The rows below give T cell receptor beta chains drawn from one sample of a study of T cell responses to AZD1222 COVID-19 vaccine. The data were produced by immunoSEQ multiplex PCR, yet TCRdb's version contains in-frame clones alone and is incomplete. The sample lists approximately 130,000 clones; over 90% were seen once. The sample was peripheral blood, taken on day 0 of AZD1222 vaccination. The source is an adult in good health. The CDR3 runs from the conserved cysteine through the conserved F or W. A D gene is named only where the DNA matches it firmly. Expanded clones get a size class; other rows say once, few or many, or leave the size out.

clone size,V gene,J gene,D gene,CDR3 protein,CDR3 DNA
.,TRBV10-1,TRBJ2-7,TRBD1,CASSSGQDYEQYF,TGCGCCAGCAGTTCAGGACAGGACTACGAGCAGTACTTC
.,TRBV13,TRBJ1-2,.,CASSLTRNYGYTF,TGTGCCAGCAGCTTAACCAGAAACTATGGCTACACCTTC
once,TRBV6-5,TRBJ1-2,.,CASSYLGPVYGYTF,TGTGCCAGCAGTTACCTAGGGCCAGTCTATGGCTACACCTTC
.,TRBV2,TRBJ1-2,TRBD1,CASSERTGRYTF,TGTGCCAGCAGCGAAAGGACAGGACGCTACACCTTC
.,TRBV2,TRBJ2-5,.,CASNRDQGETQYF,TGTGCCAGCAACCGGGATCAAGGGGAGACCCAGTACTTC
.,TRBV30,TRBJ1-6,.,CAWSVGRVGNSPLHF,TGTGCCTGGAGTGTAGGACGGGTAGGGAATTCACCCCTCCACTTT
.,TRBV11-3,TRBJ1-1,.,CASSLRRGTEAFF,TGTGCCAGCAGCTTGAGGCGGGGCACTGAAGCTTTCTTT
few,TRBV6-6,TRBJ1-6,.,CASSSGAVWSPLHF,TGTGCCAGCAGCAGCGGGGCGGTGTGGTCACCCCTCCACTTT
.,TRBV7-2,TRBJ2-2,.,CASPGGTGELFF,TGTGCCAGCCCTGGAGGCACCGGGGAGCTGTTTTTT
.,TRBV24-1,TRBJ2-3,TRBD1,CATSDPDRGTGRDTQYF,TGTGCCACCAGTGACCCGGACAGGGGGACTGGAAGAGATACGCAGTATTTT
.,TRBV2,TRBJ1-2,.,CASSEDQTSNYGYTF,TGTGCCAGCAGTGAAGACCAGACTTCTAACTATGGCTACACCTTC
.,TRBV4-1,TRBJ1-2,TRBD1,CASSHPRSRDRDGYTF,TGCGCCAGCAGCCATCCGCGGAGCCGGGACAGGGATGGCTACACCTTC
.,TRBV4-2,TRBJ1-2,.,CASSQQTGANYGYTF,TGTGCCAGCAGCCAACAGACAGGAGCTAACTATGGCTACACCTTC
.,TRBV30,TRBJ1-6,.,CAWSVKGVGYNSPLHF,TGTGCCTGGAGTGTTAAGGGGGTGGGCTATAATTCACCCCTCCACTTT
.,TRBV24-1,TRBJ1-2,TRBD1,CATRSTGPGYGYTF,TGTGCCACCAGATCGACAGGGCCTGGTTATGGCTACACCTTC
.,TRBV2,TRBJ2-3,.,CASEASTDTQYF,TGTGCCAGTGAGGCGAGCACAGATACGCAGTATTTT
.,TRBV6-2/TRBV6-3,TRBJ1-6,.,CASTPLGGPLHF,TGTGCCAGCACCCCCCTGGGGGGACCCCTCCACTTT
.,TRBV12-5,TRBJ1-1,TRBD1,CASGLVSAGGLTEAFF,TGTGCTAGTGGTTTGGTTTCGGCAGGGGGGTTGACTGAAGCTTTCTTT
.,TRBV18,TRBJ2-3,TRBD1,CASSRGQGADTQYF,TGTGCCAGCTCCCGTGGACAGGGGGCTGATACGCAGTATTTT
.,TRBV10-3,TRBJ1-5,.,CAISPTENQPQHF,TGTGCCATCAGCCCGACAGAAAATCAGCCCCAGCATTTT
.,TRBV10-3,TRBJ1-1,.,CAIRGSYRQNTEAFF,TGTGCCATCAGGGGGTCCTATCGACAGAACACTGAAGCTTTCTTT
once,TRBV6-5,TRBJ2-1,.,CASSPWGTYLDEQFF,TGTGCCAGCAGTCCCTGGGGGACGTATTTGGATGAGCAGTTCTTC
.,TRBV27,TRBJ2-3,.,CASSHTSGADTQYF,TGTGCCAGCAGTCACACCTCGGGGGCCGATACGCAGTATTTT
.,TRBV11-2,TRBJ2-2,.,CASSLFRRTNTGELFF,TGTGCCAGCAGCTTATTCCGGCGGACGAACACCGGGGAGCTGTTTTTT
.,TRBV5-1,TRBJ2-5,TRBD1,CASSPGTGVETQYF,TGCGCCAGCAGCCCCGGGACAGGGGTTGAGACCCAGTACTTC
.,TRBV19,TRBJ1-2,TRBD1,CASSSRQGVNYGYTF,TGTGCCAGTAGTTCACGACAGGGAGTTAACTATGGCTACACCTTC
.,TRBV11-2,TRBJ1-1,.,CASSPPTVQEAFF,TGTGCCAGCAGCCCACCGACAGTACAAGAAGCTTTCTTT
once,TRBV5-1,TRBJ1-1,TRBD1,CASNPDRFDGEAFF,TGCGCCAGCAACCCGGACAGGTTTGATGGTGAAGCTTTCTTT
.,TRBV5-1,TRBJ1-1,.,CASSTDGTQNTEAFF,TGCGCCAGCAGCACTGACGGGACCCAGAACACTGAAGCTTTCTTT
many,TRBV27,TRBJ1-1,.,CASGGYSEAFF,TGTGCCAGCGGAGGGTACTCTGAAGCTTTCTTT
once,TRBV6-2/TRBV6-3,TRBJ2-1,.,CASNPGSYNEQFF,TGTGCCAGCAACCCCGGATCCTACAATGAGCAGTTCTTC
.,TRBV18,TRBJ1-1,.,CASSWSELNTEAFF,TGTGCCAGCTCATGGTCGGAGCTGAACACTGAAGCTTTCTTT
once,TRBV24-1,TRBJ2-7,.,CATPRDTSTSLPYEQYF,TGTGCCACTCCCCGCGATACTTCCACTTCATTACCCTACGAGCAGTACTTC
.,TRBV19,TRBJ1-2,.,CASRDYGYTF,TGTGCCAGTCGGGACTATGGCTACACCTTC
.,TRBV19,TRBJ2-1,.,CASSNRDTDSNNEQFF,TGTGCCAGTAGTAACCGGGACACCGATTCGAACAATGAGCAGTTCTTC
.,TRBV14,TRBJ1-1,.,CASSQGGGSEAFF,TGTGCCAGCAGCCAAGGGGGAGGATCTGAAGCTTTCTTT
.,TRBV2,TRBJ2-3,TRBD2,CASSVNGGGVDTQYF,TGTGCCAGCAGTGTGAACGGCGGGGGGGTAGATACGCAGTATTTT
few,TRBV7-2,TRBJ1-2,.,CASSLSDSANYGYTF,TGTGCCAGCAGCTTGTCGGACAGCGCTAACTATGGCTACACCTTC
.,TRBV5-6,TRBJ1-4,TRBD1,CASSWGTANEKLFF,TGTGCCAGCAGCTGGGGGACAGCTAATGAAAAACTGTTTTTT